The present entry profiles one TCR beta chain with its context. Unique molecular identifiers were incorporated when the TCRbeta library was constructed. TCRdb processed the PCR reads anew with MiXCR; each CDR3 protein has one entry. The data show about 480,000 distinct CDR3 sequences, around 12% seen once. This sample stems from a study of T-cell reconstitution after alpha-beta-depleted transplantation in children. The V gene's germline CDR1 is SGDLS and CDR2 YYNGEE. This CDR3 contains 16 residues. V shed 3 bases, J shed 1 base, and the junction held 6 bases outside the gene matches. The sequence derives from a human donor who donated a stem cell graft to a child with combined immunodeficiency. This specimen was PBMCs from the stem cell graft donor, taken from the stem cell graft. V and J are TRBV9 and TRBJ2-7; 11 bases fit TRBD2. The CDR3 loop reads CASSAGGLADSYEQYF. CDR3 in DNA: TGTGCCAGCAGCGCGGGGGGACTAGCGGATTCCTACGAGCAGTACTTC. The complete variable domain, with remaining parts taken from reference TRBV9 and TRBJ2-7, reads DSGVTQTPKHLITATGQRVTLRCSPRSGDLSVYWYQQSLDQGLQFLIQYYNGEERAKGNILERFSAQQFPDLHSELNLSSLELGDSALYFCASSAGGLADSYEQYFGPGTRLTVT.